The 10 T cell receptor beta chains in this list originate from one sample, sequenced in a study of glioma-infiltrating T cells. TCR alpha and beta CDR3 regions were amplified from RNA using iRepertoire nested multiplex PCR. TCRdb itself ran the multiplex PCR reads through MiXCR, one entry per CDR3 protein. The sample consists of approximately 190,000 distinct CDR3 sequences, about 32% of them appearing once. The sequenced material came from glioma tissue, nonneoplastic brain tissue, or PBMCs (not recorded which). The source of these receptors is a human donor with low-grade glioma or glioblastoma, undergoing nonglioma brain surgery, or in good health (not recorded which).

This clonotype has more than one count but fewer than ten. The V and J genes are TRBV12-3 or TRBV12-4 and TRBJ1-4; D not certain. Trimming shortened V by 5 bases and J by 6 bases, and 13 bases separated the two germline ends. The CDR3 contains 14 residues. The CDR3 reads CASSLYPEDEKLFF. Here the CDR3 DNA reads TGTGCCAGCAGTCTGTACCCTGAAGATGAAAAACTGTTTTTT.

This clonotype has ten or more counts. The chain recombines TRBV6-2 or TRBV6-3 with TRBJ2-1; D remains unclear. The germline V gene has CDR1 MNHEY and CDR2 SVGEGT. Trimming cost V 6 bases and J 7 bases, with 16 bases left between them. The CDR3 is 14 residues long. CDR3 sequence (DNA): TGTGCCAGCAGCCGCAACCACGACTGGAATGAGCAGTTCTTC. Residues: CASSRNHDWNEQFF.

This clonotype was found many times. The chain recombines TRBV27 with TRBJ2-7; 7 nucleotides agree with TRBD1. The CDR3 has 15 amino acids. The V segment lost 5 bases and the J segment 7 bases; nucleotides outside the gene matches: 14. Germline assignment: CDR1 MNHEY and CDR2 SMNVEV (reference sequence). Here the CDR3 reads CASSPRPDRTLEQYF. The CDR3 nucleotides read TGTGCCAGCAGTCCTCGCCCGGACAGGACCCTTGAGCAGTACTTC.

This clonotype has ten or more counts. The genes are TRBV11-1 and TRBJ1-1; a weak D match, TRBD1 (6 bases). There are 12 residues in the CDR3. Germline V lookup: CDR1 SGHAT, CDR2 FQDESV (reference sequence). The ends were cut back, 6 bases at V and 3 bases at J, with 8 bases in the middle. The CDR3 protein is CASRDRHTEAFF. In DNA form, the CDR3 reads TGTGCCAGCAGGGACAGACACACTGAAGCTTTCTTT.

The sample holds one count of this clonotype. The rearrangement joins TRBV6-5 to TRBJ2-7, with 11 bases fitting TRBD2. This CDR3 has 14 residues. V was pared by 6 bases and J by 8 bases, with 9 bases of the junction left unmatched. CDR1 and CDR2 from the germline V gene are MNHEY and SVGAGI. CDR3 sequence reads: CASRDTSGSFQQYF. CDR3 sequence (DNA): TGTGCCAGCAGGGACACTAGCGGGAGTTTCCAGCAGTACTTC.

This clonotype appeared many times. As DNA, the CDR3 is TGTGCCAGCAGTTGGGCAAGCGGAGGGGATGAGCAGTTCTTC. This codes for CASSWASGGDEQFF. This rearrangement joins TRBV6-1 to TRBJ2-1; D might be TRBD2 (6 bases). The CDR3 sequence is 14 residues long. Germline values: CDR1 MNHNS, CDR2 SASEGT. V was pared by 5 bases and J by 8 bases, with 16 bases between.

The chain carries TRBV20-1 and TRBJ2-7, with 10 positions matching TRBD1. The V segment lost 0 bases and the J segment 6 bases; nucleotides outside the gene matches: 5. The CDR3 extends over 14 amino acids. Germline values: CDR1 DFQATT, CDR2 SNEGSKA (reference sequence). The CDR3 protein is CSARDKGQGTEQYF. The CDR3 DNA sequence: TGCAGTGCTAGAGATAAGGGACAGGGGACCGAGCAGTACTTC.

Note on this clonotype: Since a much larger clone is just one base distant, this may be a read error. J is TRBJ2-7 and V is TRBV11-2; D gene unclear. Per the germline V gene, CDR1 is SGHAT and CDR2 is FQNNGV. The CDR3 runs to 14 residues. The CDR3, as DNA: TGTGACAGCAGCTTAGATGTGCCTTCTTACGAGCAGTACTTC. Amino acid sequence: CDSSLDVPSYEQYF.

This clonotype showed up many times. V and J are TRBV15 and TRBJ2-1, with D unresolved. Trimming took 5 bases from V and 2 from J, leaving 7 bases between them. The CDR3 consists of 13 residues. Germline loops: CDR1 LNHNV, CDR2 YYDKDF (reference sequence). The CDR3 nucleotides are TGTGCCACCAGCCTCGACCCCTACAATGAGCAGTTCTTC. It translates to CATSLDPYNEQFF.

This clonotype was recorded at least ten times. The chain couples TRBV25-1 to TRBJ2-3, with D hard to call. The germline V gene encodes CDR1 MGHDK and CDR2 SYGVNS. Trimming shortened V by 4 bases and J by 0 bases, and 8 bases separated the two germline ends. The CDR3 is 14 amino acids. The CDR3 nucleotides are TGTGCCAGCAGTGTTAGGGCTAGCACAGATACGCAGTATTTT. This gives the protein CASSVRASTDTQYF.